Presented here are 30 T cell receptor beta chains from one specimen sequenced in a study of response to subunit inactivated influenza vaccine (dated by TCRdb to 2016 to 2019). Libraries were constructed by RT-PCR. Sequencer: Illumina HiSeq 2500. In-frame beta chains were kept once TCRdb had trimmed the public reads at Q25 with fastp and called clones with MiXCR. When rows share a CDR3 protein, they turn into one entry using the most common DNA and genes. In this sample the table shows some 550,000 distinct CDR3 sequences, 20% to 25% of which occur a single time. The ten largest account for approximately 3% of the sample. This same sample was also part of a study on T cells expressing NK-cell markers. Per that second paper: 5'RACE template switching, by which a universal primer site and unique molecular identifiers were added, was used to make TCR beta cDNA libraries.

This material consisted of CD4+ T cells sorted from PBMCs, taken roughly 12 days after vaccination. The source is a man aged 45-65 years who received an inactivated influenza vaccine. Donor details come from another sample of the same person, matched by shared clones.

This clonotype was recorded a few times. This chain uses TRBV6-4 with TRBJ1-1, with 8 nucleotides matching TRBD1. Germline V gene sequence: CDR1 MRHNA, CDR2 SNTAGT. Unmatched junction bases numbered 8, after V lost 6 bases and J lost 2 bases. CDR3 length: 15 amino acids. The DNA for the CDR3 is TGTGCCAGCAGGGAGCAGGGGGCATTAAACACTGAAGCTTTCTTT. Translation gives CASREQGALNTEAFF.

This clonotype was observed a handful of times. The rearrangement uses TRBV20-1 and TRBJ2-1; the match to TRBD1 covers 9 bases. The length of the CDR3 is 14 residues. Per germline, CDR1 DFQATT and CDR2 SNEGSKA (reference sequence). J was trimmed by 7 bases and V by 3 bases; bases with no gene match: 7. CDR3 protein: CSASRTGAGNEQFF. As DNA, the CDR3 is TGCAGTGCTAGTCGGACAGGGGCCGGTAATGAGCAGTTCTTC.

CDR3 in amino acids: CSGRTGLDTEAFF. In DNA form, the CDR3 reads TGCAGCGGCCGAACAGGGCTTGACACTGAAGCTTTCTTT. The chain uses TRBV29-1 and TRBJ1-1; D is perhaps TRBD1 (6 bases). CDR1 and CDR2 (germline): SQVTM, ANQGSEA. V was clipped by 7 bases and J by 3 bases, with 15 bases between them. The CDR3 spans 13 residues.

The CDR3 region is CASSGQGLPNYGYTF. The CDR3 coding sequence is TGTGCCAGCAGCGGACAGGGCCTTCCTAACTATGGCTACACCTTC. The chain joins TRBV7-9 to TRBJ1-2; 8 bases line up with TRBD1. The length of the CDR3 is 15 residues. The germline V gene has CDR1 SEHNR and CDR2 FQNEAQ (reference sequence). V lost 5 bases to trimming and J lost 0 bases; unmatched junction nucleotides: 5.

This clonotype was seen only a few times. The J gene is TRBJ1-2, the V gene TRBV20-1, with TRBD1 matching 9 bases. Trimming cost V 5 bases and J 8 bases; bases outside gene matches: 6. The V gene's germline CDR1 is DFQATT and CDR2 SNEGSKA (reference sequence). CDR3 length: 12 amino acids. The CDR3 here is CSAVITGGGYTF. The CDR3 bases are TGCAGTGCTGTCATTACAGGGGGCGGCTACACCTTC.

This clonotype was counted only a few times. The genes are TRBV6-1 and TRBJ2-6; the D is unclear. Trimming removed 8 bases at V and 2 bases at J, with 10 bases between. This CDR3 contains 14 residues. The V gene's germline CDR1 is MNHNS and CDR2 SASEGT. In DNA, the CDR3 is TGTGCCAGCCACCCTCCCCCTGGGGCCAACGTCCTGACTTTC. It translates to CASHPPPGANVLTF.

This clonotype has only a few counts. The chain combines TRBV14 with TRBJ1-1; TRBD1 aligns across 9 bases. Germline CDR1 reads SGHDN; CDR2 reads FVKESK. The CDR3 contains 15 residues. V was pared by 2 bases and J by 4 bases, with 5 bases of the junction left unmatched. The CDR3 nucleotides are TGTGCCAGCAGCCAACTAACAGGGGGCCTCACTGAAGCTTTCTTT. It is translated as CASSQLTGGLTEAFF.

This chain uses TRBV6-2 or TRBV6-3 with TRBJ1-1; D call uncertain. Germline V gene data show CDR1 as MNHEY and CDR2 as SVGEGT. Trimming took 8 bases from V and 7 from J, leaving 14 bases between them. This CDR3 has 12 residues. CDR3 region: CASFHDGYEAFF. As DNA, the CDR3 is TGTGCCAGCTTCCATGACGGTTATGAAGCTTTCTTT.

The chain combines TRBV5-1 with TRBJ2-1, with D maybe TRBD2 (5 bases). V lost 2 bases to trimming and J lost 4 bases, with 16 bases between them. CDR1 is SGHRS and CDR2 is YFSETQ in the germline V gene. The CDR3 has 16 residues. The CDR3 sequence is CASSLFLGREYNEQFF. As DNA, the CDR3 is TGCGCCAGCAGCTTATTCCTTGGACGGGAATACAATGAGCAGTTCTTC. The complete variable domain, with remaining parts taken from reference TRBV5-1 and TRBJ2-1, reads KAGVTQTPRYLIKTRGQQVTLSCSPISGHRSVSWYQQTPGQGLQFLFEYFSETQRNKGNFPGRFSGRQFSNSRSEMNVSTLELGDSALYLCASSLFLGREYNEQFFGPGTRLTVL.

The chain uses TRBV3-1 and TRBJ1-4, with a weak D call TRBD1 (6 bases). Germline lookup yields CDR1 LGHDT and CDR2 YNNKEL (reference sequence). V lost 3 bases, J lost 7 bases, and 24 bases lay in between. The CDR3 is made up of 18 amino acids. Here the CDR3 reads CASSQQGTSPGKGEKLFF. For the CDR3, the DNA is TGTGCCAGCAGCCAGCAGGGGACAAGCCCGGGGAAGGGTGAAAAACTGTTTTTT.

This clonotype was found a few times. The chain has TRBV7-2 and TRBJ1-1, with no clear D. Germline CDR1 is SGHTA and CDR2 is FQGNSA. This CDR3 spans 14 amino acids. Trimming took off 7 bases at V and 4 bases at J, with 16 bases between the two ends. CDR3 in DNA: TGTGCCAGCACCTTTGGAGGGTCTCTCACTGAAGCTTTCTTT. Its translation is CASTFGGSLTEAFF.

This clonotype has a handful of counts. V usage is TRBV29-1 and J usage is TRBJ2-5; the D is unclear. The ends were cut back, 0 bases at V and 3 bases at J, with 8 bases in the middle. The CDR3 length is 13 residues. Germline assignment: CDR1 SQVTM and CDR2 ANQGSEA. The CDR3 bases are TGCAGCGTTGAAGATCTTTCGGAAGAGACCCAGTACTTC. Its protein product is CSVEDLSEETQYF.

The DNA of the CDR3 is TGCAGCGTTGGGCGTATCCAAGAGACCCAGTACTTC. The encoded protein is CSVGRIQETQYF. The V and J genes are TRBV29-1 and TRBJ2-5, with D unclear. CDR3 size: 12 residues. V dropped 4 bases and J dropped 1 base, with 7 bases sitting between them. CDR1 and CDR2 (germline): SQVTM, ANQGSEA.

The chain combines TRBV27 with TRBJ2-4; D ambiguous. Trimming stripped 0 bases from V and 7 bases from J, with 7 bases between. Germline values: CDR1 MNHEY, CDR2 SMNVEV (reference sequence). CDR3 length: 13 residues. CDR3 sequence (DNA): TGTGCCAGCAGTTTATCGGCAGACAACATTCAGTACTTC. It specifies CASSLSADNIQYF.

The gene calls are TRBV4-3 and TRBJ1-1; D gene ambiguous. Trimming took 2 bases from V and 4 from J, leaving 11 bases between them. The germline gives CDR1 LGHNA, CDR2 YSLEER. The CDR3 contains 14 residues. CDR3 sequence (DNA): TGCGCCAGCAGCCAACGCCGTGAGGGCACTGAAGCTTTCTTT. Its translation: CASSQRREGTEAFF.

A few counts support this clonotype. This chain joins TRBV12-3 or TRBV12-4 and TRBJ2-7; 12 positions match TRBD2. Germline trimming cut 5 bases from V and 12 bases from J; bases unmatched to any gene: 8. This CDR3 has 13 residues. The CDR3 nucleotides are TGTGCCAGCAGTCCCATGACTAGCGGGAGACTGTACTTC. It encodes CASSPMTSGRLYF.

This clonotype was seen a few times. The chain is built from TRBV6-5 and TRBJ2-5, with 7 bases aligning to TRBD1. The length of the CDR3 is 14 residues. Germline assignment: CDR1 MNHEY and CDR2 SVGAGI. V lost 4 bases and J lost 5; bases outside the gene matches: 7. The CDR3 region has the DNA TGTGCCAGCAGTTTCGGACAGGCGAGGGAGACCCAGTACTTC. It translates to CASSFGQARETQYF.

V usage is TRBV5-6 and J usage is TRBJ2-1, with D possibly being TRBD1 or TRBD2 (5 bases each). The CDR3 consists of 15 residues. V lost 3 bases and J lost 3, with 13 bases in between. The germline V gene encodes CDR1 SGHDT and CDR2 YYEEEE. The CDR3 reads CASSSGPGRYNEQFF. The CDR3, as DNA: TGTGCCAGCAGCTCGGGACCAGGACGCTACAATGAGCAGTTCTTC.

The chain recombines TRBV6-6 with TRBJ1-5; D is uncertain. This CDR3 is built from 12 residues. CDR1 is MNHNY, CDR2 SVGAGI, per germline (reference sequence). V was clipped by 4 bases and J by 9 bases, with 10 bases between them. The CDR3 spells CASSLGSGPQHF. In DNA, the CDR3 is TGTGCCAGCAGTTTGGGCTCCGGGCCCCAGCATTTT.

This clonotype occurred a few times. V gene TRBV12-3 or TRBV12-4 combines with J gene TRBJ2-2; D remains ambiguous. This CDR3 has 11 amino acids. Trimming shortened V by 4 bases and J by 13 bases, and 10 bases separated the two germline ends. CDR3 nucleotide sequence: TGTGCCAGCAGTTCCCTGGGTCCGCTGTTTTTT. This translates into CASSSLGPLFF.

This clonotype has a handful of counts. The chain is built from TRBV6-2 or TRBV6-3 and TRBJ2-1; D remains ambiguous. V was pared by 1 base and J by 7 bases, with 11 bases between. Germline V gene lookup returns CDR1 MNHEY and CDR2 SVGEGT. There are 14 residues in the CDR3. The CDR3 DNA is TGTGCCAGCAGTTACTGGAGCTCCGTGAATGAGCAGTTCTTC. Translation gives CASSYWSSVNEQFF.

This clonotype has only a few counts. V gene TRBV5-1 combines with J gene TRBJ2-7; D ambiguous. Germline values: CDR1 SGHRS, CDR2 YFSETQ. V lost 3 bases and J 0 bases, leaving 19 bases between the germline ends. This CDR3 spans 17 amino acids. In nucleotides, the CDR3 is TGCGCCAGCAGCTCTGCCCCCGCCGACATCAGCTCCTACGAGCAGTACTTC. Translating gives CASSSAPADISSYEQYF.

This clonotype was recorded once. The CDR3 loop is CASRLTVTYEQYF. DNA for the CDR3: TGTGCCAGTCGCCTGACAGTTACCTACGAGCAGTACTTC. This chain joins TRBV11-2 and TRBJ2-7, with a weak D call TRBD1 (5 bases). Trimming removed 9 bases at V and 2 bases at J, with 14 bases between. CDR1 and CDR2 (germline): SGHAT, FQNNGV. The CDR3 is 13 residues long.

This chain links TRBV4-3 with TRBJ2-1; 12 positions agree with TRBD2. V dropped 1 base and J dropped 12; count of bases not matched to a gene: 7. CDR1 and CDR2 from the germline V gene are LGHNA and YSLEER. The CDR3 consists of 15 residues. The CDR3 sequence is CASSQVTSGRSWQFF. CDR3 nucleotides: TGCGCCAGCAGCCAAGTGACTAGCGGGAGATCTTGGCAGTTCTTC.

This clonotype was seen more than once but under ten times. The chain couples TRBV7-9 to TRBJ1-1; D is possibly TRBD1 (6 bases). V was shortened by 5 bases and J by 8 bases, with 12 bases between the two germline ends. This CDR3 has 12 amino acids. Germline V CDR1 and CDR2: SEHNR, FQNEAQ (reference sequence). DNA for the CDR3: TGTGCCAGCAGCCGAGGACAGAGGGAAGCTTTCTTT. As protein: CASSRGQREAFF.

This chain joins TRBV5-1 and TRBJ2-7; TRBD2 matches at 9 bases. Germline CDR1 reads SGHRS; CDR2 reads YFSETQ. This CDR3 spans 16 amino acids. Germline trimming cut 1 base from V and 3 bases from J; bases unmatched to any gene: 8. The CDR3 sequence is CASSLSRGAGGYEQYF. The CDR3 bases are TGCGCCAGCAGCTTGTCCAGGGGAGCGGGAGGCTACGAGCAGTACTTC.

The chain recombines TRBV6-2 or TRBV6-3 with TRBJ2-5; D gene uncertain. Germline CDR1 MNHEY, CDR2 SVGEGT. Trimming took 4 bases from V and 0 from J, leaving 12 bases between them. This CDR3 contains 15 residues. CDR3 sequence reads: CASSSQTSYQETQYF. Written as DNA, the CDR3 is TGTGCCAGCAGTTCGCAGACATCGTACCAAGAGACCCAGTACTTC.

This clonotype was seen more than once but under ten times. The CDR3 nucleotides are TGTGCCAGCAGTTACTCGGCAGGGAGATCACCCCTCCACTTT. This translates into CASSYSAGRSPLHF. The chain joins TRBV6-5 to TRBJ1-6; D possibly corresponds to TRBD1 (5 bases). The V end lost 0 bases, the J end lost 10 bases, and 10 bases lay between the germline ends. The CDR3 contains 14 residues. Per the germline V gene, CDR1 is MNHEY and CDR2 is SVGAGI.

This clonotype was seen only a few times. This chain's CDR3 is CASKSHSNQPQHF. CDR3 bases: TGTGCCAGCAAATCTCATAGCAATCAGCCCCAGCATTTT. The J gene is TRBJ1-5, the V gene TRBV27; no reliable D call. The ends were cut back, 7 bases at V and 0 bases at J, with 7 bases in the middle. Germline V gene data show CDR1 as MNHEY and CDR2 as SMNVEV (reference sequence). The length of the CDR3 is 13 residues.

The chain links TRBV7-2 to TRBJ1-6; the D is unclear. CDR1 SGHTA and CDR2 FQGNSA come from the germline V gene. Trimming stripped 5 bases from V and 6 bases from J, with 11 bases between. CDR3 length: 14 amino acids. The CDR3 bases are TGTGCCAGCAGCACCCGACATACTAATTCACCCCTCCACTTT. Its translation is CASSTRHTNSPLHF.